The following is a T cell receptor beta chain sequence with its context. Sequenced by immunoSEQ multiplex PCR; TCRdb stores in-frame clones only, minus some. The sample has around 320,000 clones, around 91% seen once; the top ten hold 4% to 5.5%. The CDR3 runs to 15 residues. The V end lost 2 bases, the J end lost 4 bases, and 11 bases lay between the germline ends. CDR1 is SGHTA, CDR2 FQGNSA, per germline. This specimen comes from a study of blood T cell repertoires in COVID-19. Whole-study context: Italy, Spain and the United States were the sources of the convalescent and acute COVID-19 samples.

The chain has TRBV7-2 and TRBJ2-2, with D perhaps TRBD1 (7 bases). Sequenced material: PBMCs or T cells enriched from blood (not recorded which). This receptor was taken from a woman under 30 with acute COVID-19. CDR3 nucleotide sequence: TGTGCCAGCAGCTTAAGACAGGGAGGCACCGGGGAGCTGTTTTTT. Its protein product is CASSLRQGGTGELFF.